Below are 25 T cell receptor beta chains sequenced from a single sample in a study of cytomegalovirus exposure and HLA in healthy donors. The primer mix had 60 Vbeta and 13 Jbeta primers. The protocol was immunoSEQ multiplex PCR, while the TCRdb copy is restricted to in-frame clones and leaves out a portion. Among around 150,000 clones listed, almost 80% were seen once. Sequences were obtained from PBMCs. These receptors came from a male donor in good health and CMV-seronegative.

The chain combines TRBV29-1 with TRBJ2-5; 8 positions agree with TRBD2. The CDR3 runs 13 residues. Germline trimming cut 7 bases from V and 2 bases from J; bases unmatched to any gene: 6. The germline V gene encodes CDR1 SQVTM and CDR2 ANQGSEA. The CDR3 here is CSARLAPQETQYF. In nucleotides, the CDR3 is TGCAGCGCCCGACTAGCGCCGCAAGAGACCCAGTACTTC. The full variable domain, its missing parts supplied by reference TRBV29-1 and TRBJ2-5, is SAVISQKPSRDICQRGTSLTIQCQVDSQVTMMFWYRQQPGQSLTLIATANQGSEATYESGFVIDKFPISRPNLTFSTLTVSNMSPEDSSIYLCSARLAPQETQYFGPGTRLLVL.

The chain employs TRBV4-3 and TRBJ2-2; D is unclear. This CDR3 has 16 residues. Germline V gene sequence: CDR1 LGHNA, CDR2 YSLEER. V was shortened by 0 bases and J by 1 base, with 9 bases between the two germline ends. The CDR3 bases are TGCGCCAGCAGCCAAGATCCCAACTTGAACACCGGGGAGCTGTTTTTT. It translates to CASSQDPNLNTGELFF.

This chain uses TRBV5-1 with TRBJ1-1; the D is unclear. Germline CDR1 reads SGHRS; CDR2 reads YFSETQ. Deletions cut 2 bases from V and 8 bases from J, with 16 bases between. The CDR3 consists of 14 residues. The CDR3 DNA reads TGCGCCAGCAGCTTCCTCGCCGGGAGCAGGGAAGCTTTCTTT. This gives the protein CASSFLAGSREAFF.

The CDR3: CASSPQNGGEAFF. In DNA, the CDR3 is TGTGCCAGCTCACCCCAAAACGGGGGAGAAGCTTTCTTT. V is TRBV18 and J is TRBJ1-1, with D possibly being TRBD1 (5 bases). This CDR3 is built from 13 residues. V was shortened by 3 bases and J by 8 bases, with 13 bases between the two germline ends. In germline, CDR1 is KGHSH, CDR2 LQKENI.

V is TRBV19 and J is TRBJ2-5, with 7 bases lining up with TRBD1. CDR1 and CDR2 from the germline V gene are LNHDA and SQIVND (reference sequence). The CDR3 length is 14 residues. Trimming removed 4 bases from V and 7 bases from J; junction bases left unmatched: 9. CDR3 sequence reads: CASSTEGGVGTQYF. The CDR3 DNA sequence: TGTGCCAGTAGTACAGAAGGGGGCGTTGGGACCCAGTACTTC.

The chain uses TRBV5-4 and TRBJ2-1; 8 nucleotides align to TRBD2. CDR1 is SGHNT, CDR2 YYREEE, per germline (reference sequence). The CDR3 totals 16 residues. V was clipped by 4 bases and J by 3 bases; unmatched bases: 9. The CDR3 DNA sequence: TGTGCCAGCAGCCCCGGTCGGGAGGGCTTCTACAATGAGCAGTTCTTC. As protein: CASSPGREGFYNEQFF.

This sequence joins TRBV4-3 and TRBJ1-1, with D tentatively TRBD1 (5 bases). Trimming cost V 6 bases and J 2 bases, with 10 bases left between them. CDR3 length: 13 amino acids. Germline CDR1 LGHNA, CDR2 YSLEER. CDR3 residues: CASRTELNTEAFF. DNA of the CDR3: TGCGCCAGCAGGACAGAATTAAACACTGAAGCTTTCTTT.

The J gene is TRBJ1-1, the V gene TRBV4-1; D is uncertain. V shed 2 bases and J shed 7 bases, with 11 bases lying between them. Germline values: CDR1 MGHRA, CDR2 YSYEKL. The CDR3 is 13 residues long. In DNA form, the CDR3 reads TGCGCCAGCAGCCAATGGGCGGGTAGTGAAGCTTTCTTT. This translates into CASSQWAGSEAFF.

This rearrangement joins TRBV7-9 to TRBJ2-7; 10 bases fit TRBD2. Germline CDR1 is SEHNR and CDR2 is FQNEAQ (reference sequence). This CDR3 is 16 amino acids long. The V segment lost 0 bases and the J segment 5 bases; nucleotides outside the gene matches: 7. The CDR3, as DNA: TGTGCCAGCAGCTTAGCTGCTAGCGGGAGCATCCACGAGCAGTACTTC. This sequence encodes CASSLAASGSIHEQYF.

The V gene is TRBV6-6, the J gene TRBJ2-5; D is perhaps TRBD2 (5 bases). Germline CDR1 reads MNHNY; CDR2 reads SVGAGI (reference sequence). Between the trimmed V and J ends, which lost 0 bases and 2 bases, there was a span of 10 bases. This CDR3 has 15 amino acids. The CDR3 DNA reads TGTGCCAGCAGTTACTCCCTAGCCCGGCAAGAGACCCAGTACTTC. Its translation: CASSYSLARQETQYF.

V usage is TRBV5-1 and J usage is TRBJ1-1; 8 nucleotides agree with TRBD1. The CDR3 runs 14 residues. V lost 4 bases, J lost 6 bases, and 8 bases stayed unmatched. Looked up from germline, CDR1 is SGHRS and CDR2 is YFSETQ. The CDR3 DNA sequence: TGCGCCAGCAGCCCAGGGGGCCCCCCTGCTGAAGCTTTCTTT. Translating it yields CASSPGGPPAEAFF.

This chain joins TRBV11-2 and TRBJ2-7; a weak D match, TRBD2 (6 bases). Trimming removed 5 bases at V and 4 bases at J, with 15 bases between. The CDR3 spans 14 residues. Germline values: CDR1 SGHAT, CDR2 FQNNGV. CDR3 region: CASSVRDLGYEQYF. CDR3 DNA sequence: TGTGCCAGCAGCGTCCGGGACTTGGGGTACGAGCAGTACTTC.

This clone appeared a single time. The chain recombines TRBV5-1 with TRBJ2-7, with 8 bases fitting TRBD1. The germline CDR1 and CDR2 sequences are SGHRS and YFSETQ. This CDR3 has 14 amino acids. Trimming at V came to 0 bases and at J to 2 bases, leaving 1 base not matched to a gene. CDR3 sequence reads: CASSLGDRTYEQYF. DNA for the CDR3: TGCGCCAGCAGCTTGGGGGACAGGACCTACGAGCAGTACTTC. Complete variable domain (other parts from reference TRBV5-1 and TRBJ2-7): KAGVTQTPRYLIKTRGQQVTLSCSPISGHRSVSWYQQTPGQGLQFLFEYFSETQRNKGNFPGRFSGRQFSNSRSEMNVSTLELGDSALYLCASSLGDRTYEQYFGPGTRLTVT.

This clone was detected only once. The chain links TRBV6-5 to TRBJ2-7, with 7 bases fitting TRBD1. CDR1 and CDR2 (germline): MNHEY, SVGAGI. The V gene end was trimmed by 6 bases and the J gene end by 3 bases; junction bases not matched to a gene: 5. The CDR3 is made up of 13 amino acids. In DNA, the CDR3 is TGTGCCAGCAGCCCCGGGACAGTCTACGAGCAGTACTTC. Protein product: CASSPGTVYEQYF.

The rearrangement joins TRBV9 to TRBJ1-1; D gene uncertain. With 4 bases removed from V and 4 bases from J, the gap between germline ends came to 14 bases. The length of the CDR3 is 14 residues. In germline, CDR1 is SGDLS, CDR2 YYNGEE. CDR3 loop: CASSLAAVGTEAFF. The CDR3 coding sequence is TGTGCCAGCAGCCTCGCCGCGGTGGGCACTGAAGCTTTCTTT.

The CDR3 spells CARARGQLTSYTF. The CDR3 nucleotides are TGTGCCCGAGCTCGGGGACAGCTAACGAGCTACACCTTC. The V gene is TRBV30, the J gene TRBJ1-2; TRBD1 matches at 7 bases. V dropped 8 bases and J dropped 9; count of bases not matched to a gene: 15. CDR3 length: 13 residues. Germline loops: CDR1 GTSNPN, CDR2 SVGIG (reference sequence).

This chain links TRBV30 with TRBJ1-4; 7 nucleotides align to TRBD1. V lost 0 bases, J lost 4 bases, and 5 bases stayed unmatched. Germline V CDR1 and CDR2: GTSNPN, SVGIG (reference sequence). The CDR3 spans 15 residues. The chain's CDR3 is CAWSVRGRGNEKLFF. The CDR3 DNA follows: TGTGCCTGGAGTGTTAGGGGGCGCGGTAATGAAAAACTGTTTTTT.

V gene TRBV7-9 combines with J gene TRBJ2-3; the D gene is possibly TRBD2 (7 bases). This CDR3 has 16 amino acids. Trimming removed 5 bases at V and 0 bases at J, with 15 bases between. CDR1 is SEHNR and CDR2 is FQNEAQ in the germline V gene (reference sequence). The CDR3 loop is CASSIRGGGSTDTQYF. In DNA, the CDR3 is TGTGCCAGCAGCATCCGAGGGGGGGGGAGCACAGATACGCAGTATTTT.

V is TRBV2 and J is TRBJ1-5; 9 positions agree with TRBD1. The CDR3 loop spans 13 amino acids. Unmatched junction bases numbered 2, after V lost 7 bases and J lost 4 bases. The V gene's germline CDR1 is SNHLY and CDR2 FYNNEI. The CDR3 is CASTGQGNQPQHF. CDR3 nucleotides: TGTGCCAGCACGGGACAGGGTAATCAGCCCCAGCATTTT.

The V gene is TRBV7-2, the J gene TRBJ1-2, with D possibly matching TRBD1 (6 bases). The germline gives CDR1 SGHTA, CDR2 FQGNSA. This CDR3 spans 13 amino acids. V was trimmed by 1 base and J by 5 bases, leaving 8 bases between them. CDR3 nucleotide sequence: TGTGCCAGCAGCTTAGAACAGGGATATGGCTACACCTTC. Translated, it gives CASSLEQGYGYTF.

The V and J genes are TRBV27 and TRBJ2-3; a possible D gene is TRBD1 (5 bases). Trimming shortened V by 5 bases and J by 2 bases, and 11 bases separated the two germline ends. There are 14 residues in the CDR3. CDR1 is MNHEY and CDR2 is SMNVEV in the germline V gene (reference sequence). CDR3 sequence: CASSLDRYTDTQYF. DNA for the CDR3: TGTGCCAGCAGTCTAGACAGATACACAGATACGCAGTATTTT.

In DNA form, the CDR3 reads TGTGCCAGCAGCCTCGGACTAGCGGGCTACAATGAGCAGTTCTTC. This sequence encodes CASSLGLAGYNEQFF. The V gene is TRBV2, the J gene TRBJ2-1; 11 bases fit TRBD2. Losses at the gene ends were 6 bases for V and 3 bases for J; bases not matched to a gene: 4. The CDR3 is made up of 15 amino acids. Germline loops: CDR1 SNHLY, CDR2 FYNNEI.

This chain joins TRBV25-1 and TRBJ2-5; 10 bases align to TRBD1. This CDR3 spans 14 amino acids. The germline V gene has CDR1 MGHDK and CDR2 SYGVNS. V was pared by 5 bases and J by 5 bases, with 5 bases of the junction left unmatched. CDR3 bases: TGTGCCAGCAGTTCCGGGACAGGGGTGGAGACCCAGTACTTC. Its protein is CASSSGTGVETQYF.

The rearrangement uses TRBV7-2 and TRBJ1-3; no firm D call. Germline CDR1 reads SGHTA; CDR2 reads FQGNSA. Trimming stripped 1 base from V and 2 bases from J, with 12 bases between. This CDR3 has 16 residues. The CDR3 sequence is CASSLVLSGAGNTIYF. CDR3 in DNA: TGTGCCAGCAGCTTAGTCCTCAGCGGGGCTGGAAACACCATATATTTT.

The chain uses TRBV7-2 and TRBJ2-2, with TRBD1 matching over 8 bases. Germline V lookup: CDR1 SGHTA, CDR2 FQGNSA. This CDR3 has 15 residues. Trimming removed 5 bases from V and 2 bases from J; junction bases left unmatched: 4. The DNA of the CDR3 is TGTGCCAGCAGCCCGACAGGGGAAAACACCGGGGAGCTGTTTTTT. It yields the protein CASSPTGENTGELFF.